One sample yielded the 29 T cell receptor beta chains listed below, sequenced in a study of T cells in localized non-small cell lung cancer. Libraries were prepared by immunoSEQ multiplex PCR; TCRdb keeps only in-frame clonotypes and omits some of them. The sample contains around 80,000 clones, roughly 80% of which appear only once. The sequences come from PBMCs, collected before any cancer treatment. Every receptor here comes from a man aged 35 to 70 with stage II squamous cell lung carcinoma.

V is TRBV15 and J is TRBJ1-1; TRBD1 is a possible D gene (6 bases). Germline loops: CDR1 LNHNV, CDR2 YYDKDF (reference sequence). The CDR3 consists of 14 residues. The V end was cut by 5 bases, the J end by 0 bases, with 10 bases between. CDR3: CATSRGGLNTEAFF. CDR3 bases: TGTGCCACCAGCCGAGGGGGTCTGAACACTGAAGCTTTCTTT.

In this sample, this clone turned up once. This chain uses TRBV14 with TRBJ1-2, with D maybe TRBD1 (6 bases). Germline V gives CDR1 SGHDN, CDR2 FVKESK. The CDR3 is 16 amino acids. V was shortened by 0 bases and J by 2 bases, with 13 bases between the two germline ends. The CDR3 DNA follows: TGTGCCAGCAGCCAAGACTACAGGGAATCGAACTATGGCTACACCTTC. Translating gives CASSQDYRESNYGYTF. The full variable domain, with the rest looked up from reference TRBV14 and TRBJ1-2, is EAGVTQFPSHSVIEKGQTVTLRCDPISGHDNLYWYRRVMGKEIKFLLHFVKESKQDESGMPNNRFLAERTGGTYSTLKVQPAELEDSGVYFCASSQDYRESNYGYTFGSGTRLTVV.

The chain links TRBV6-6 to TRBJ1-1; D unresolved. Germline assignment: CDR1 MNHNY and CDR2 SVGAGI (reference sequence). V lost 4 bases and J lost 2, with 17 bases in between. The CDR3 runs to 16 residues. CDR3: CASSSKPSEGNTEAFF. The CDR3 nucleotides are TGTGCCAGCAGTTCTAAACCGTCGGAGGGTAACACTGAAGCTTTCTTT.

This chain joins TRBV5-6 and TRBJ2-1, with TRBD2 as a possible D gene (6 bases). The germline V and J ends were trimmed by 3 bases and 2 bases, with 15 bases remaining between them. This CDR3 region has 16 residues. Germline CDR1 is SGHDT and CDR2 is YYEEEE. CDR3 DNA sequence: TGTGCCAGCAGCTCCATCGGGGGAAAAACCTACAATGAGCAGTTCTTC. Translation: CASSSIGGKTYNEQFF. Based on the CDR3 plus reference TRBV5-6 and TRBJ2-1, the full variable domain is DAGVTQSPTHLIKTRGQQVTLRCSPKSGHDTVSWYQQALGQGPQFIFQYYEEEERQRGNFPDRFSGHQFPNYSSELNVNALLLGDSALYLCASSSIGGKTYNEQFFGPGTRLTVL.

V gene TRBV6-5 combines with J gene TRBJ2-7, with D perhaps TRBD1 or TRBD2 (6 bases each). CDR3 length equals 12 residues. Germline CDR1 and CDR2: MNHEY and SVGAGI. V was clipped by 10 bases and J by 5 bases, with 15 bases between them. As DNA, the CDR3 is TGTGCCATCAAACAGGGAGGCGACGAGCAGTACTTC. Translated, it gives CAIKQGGDEQYF.

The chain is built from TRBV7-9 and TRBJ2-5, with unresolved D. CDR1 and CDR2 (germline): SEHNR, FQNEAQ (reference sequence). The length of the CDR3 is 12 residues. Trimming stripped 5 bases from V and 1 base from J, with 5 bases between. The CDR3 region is CASSRAQETQYF. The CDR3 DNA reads TGTGCCAGCAGCCGGGCCCAAGAGACCCAGTACTTC.

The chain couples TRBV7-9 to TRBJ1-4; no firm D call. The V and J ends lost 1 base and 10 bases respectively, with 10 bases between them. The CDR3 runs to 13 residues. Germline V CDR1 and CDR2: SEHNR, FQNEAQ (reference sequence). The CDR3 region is CASSLEWGGKLFF. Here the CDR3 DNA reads TGTGCCAGCAGCTTAGAATGGGGAGGAAAACTGTTTTTT.

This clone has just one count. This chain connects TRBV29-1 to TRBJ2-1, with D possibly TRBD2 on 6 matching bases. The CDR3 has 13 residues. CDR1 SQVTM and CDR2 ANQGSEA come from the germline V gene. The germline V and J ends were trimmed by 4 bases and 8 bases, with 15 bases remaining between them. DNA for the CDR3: TGCAGCGTTGTTAGGGGTTCGGGAGATGAGCAGTTCTTC. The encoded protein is CSVVRGSGDEQFF.

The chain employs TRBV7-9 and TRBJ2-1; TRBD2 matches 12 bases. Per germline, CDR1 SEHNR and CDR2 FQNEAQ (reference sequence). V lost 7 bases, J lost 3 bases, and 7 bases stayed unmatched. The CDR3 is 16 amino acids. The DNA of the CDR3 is TGTGCCAGCACCCCCGGACTAGCGGGATTCTACAATGAGCAGTTCTTC. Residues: CASTPGLAGFYNEQFF.

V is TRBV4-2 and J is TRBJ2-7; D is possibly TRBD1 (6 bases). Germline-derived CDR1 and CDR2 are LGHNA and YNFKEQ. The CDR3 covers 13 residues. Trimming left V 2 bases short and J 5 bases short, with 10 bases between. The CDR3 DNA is TGTGCCAGCAGCCAAACAGGGTTCCACGAGCAGTACTTC. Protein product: CASSQTGFHEQYF.

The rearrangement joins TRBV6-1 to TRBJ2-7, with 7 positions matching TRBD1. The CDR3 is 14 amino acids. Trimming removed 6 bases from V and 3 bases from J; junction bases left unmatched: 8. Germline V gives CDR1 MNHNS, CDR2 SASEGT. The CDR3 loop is CASSHRDSFYEQYF. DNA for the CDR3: TGTGCCAGCAGCCACCGGGACAGCTTCTACGAGCAGTACTTC.

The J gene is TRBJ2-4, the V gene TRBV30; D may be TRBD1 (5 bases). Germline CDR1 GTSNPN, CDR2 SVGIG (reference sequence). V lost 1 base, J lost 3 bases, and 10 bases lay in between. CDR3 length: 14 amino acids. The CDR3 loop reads CAWSAGRGKNIQYF. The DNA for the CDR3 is TGTGCCTGGAGTGCCGGTAGGGGCAAAAACATTCAGTACTTC.

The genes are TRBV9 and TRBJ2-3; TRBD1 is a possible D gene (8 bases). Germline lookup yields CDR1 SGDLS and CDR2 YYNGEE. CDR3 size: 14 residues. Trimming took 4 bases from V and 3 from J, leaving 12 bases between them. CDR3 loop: CASSHRGGTDTQYF. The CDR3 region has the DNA TGTGCCAGCAGCCACAGGGGGGGGACAGATACGCAGTATTTT. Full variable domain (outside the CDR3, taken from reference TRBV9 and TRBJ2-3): DSGVTQTPKHLITATGQRVTLRCSPRSGDLSVYWYQQSLDQGLQFLIQYYNGEERAKGNILERFSAQQFPDLHSELNLSSLELGDSALYFCASSHRGGTDTQYFGPGTRLTVL.

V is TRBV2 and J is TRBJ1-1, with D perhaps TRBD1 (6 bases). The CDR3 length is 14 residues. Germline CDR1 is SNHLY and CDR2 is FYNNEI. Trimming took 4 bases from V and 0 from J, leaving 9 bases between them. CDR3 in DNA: TGTGCCAGCAGTGCACAGGGTGTGAACACTGAAGCTTTCTTT. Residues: CASSAQGVNTEAFF. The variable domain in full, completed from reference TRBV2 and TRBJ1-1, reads EPEVTQTPSHQVTQMGQEVILRCVPISNHLYFYWYRQILGQKVEFLVSFYNNEISEKSEIFDDQFSVERPDGSNFTLKIRSTKLEDSAMYFCASSAQGVNTEAFFGQGTRLTVV.

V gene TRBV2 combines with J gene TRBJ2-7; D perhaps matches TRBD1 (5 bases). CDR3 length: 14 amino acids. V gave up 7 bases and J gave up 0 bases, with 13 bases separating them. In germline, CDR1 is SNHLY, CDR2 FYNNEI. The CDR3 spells CASTNKGDSYEQYF. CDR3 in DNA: TGTGCCAGCACCAATAAAGGGGACTCCTACGAGCAGTACTTC.

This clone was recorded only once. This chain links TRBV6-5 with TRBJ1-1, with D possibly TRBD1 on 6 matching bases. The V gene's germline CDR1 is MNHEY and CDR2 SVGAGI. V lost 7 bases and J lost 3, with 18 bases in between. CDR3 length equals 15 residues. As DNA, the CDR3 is TGTGCCAGCACCCGAGGGGGGGTTGCGCACACTGAAGCTTTCTTT. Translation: CASTRGGVAHTEAFF.

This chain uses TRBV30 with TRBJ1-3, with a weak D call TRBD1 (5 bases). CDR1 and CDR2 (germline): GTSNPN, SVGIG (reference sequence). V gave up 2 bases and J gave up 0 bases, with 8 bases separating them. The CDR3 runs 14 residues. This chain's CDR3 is CAWSFGGSGNTIYF. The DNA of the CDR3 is TGTGCCTGGAGTTTTGGGGGCTCTGGAAACACCATATATTTT.

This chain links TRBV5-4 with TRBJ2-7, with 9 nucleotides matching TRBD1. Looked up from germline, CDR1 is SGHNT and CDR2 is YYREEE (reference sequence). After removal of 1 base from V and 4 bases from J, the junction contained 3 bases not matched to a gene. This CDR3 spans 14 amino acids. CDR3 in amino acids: CASSLPGTGYEQYF. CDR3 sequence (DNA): TGTGCCAGCAGCTTGCCCGGGACAGGGTACGAGCAGTACTTC.

Here the CDR3 reads CASSLEQFQETQYF. The CDR3 nucleotides read TGTGCCAGCAGCTTGGAGCAGTTCCAAGAGACCCAGTACTTC. This sequence joins TRBV5-6 and TRBJ2-5; D unresolved. CDR3 length: 14 residues. V was cut by 0 bases and J by 1 base, with 7 bases left in between. From germline, CDR1 is SGHDT and CDR2 YYEEEE.

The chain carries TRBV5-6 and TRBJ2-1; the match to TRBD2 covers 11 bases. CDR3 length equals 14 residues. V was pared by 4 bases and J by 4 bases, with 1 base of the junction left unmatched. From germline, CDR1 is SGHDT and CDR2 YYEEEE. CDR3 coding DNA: TGTGCCAGCAGCCGACTAGCGGGATACAATGAGCAGTTCTTC. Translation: CASSRLAGYNEQFF.

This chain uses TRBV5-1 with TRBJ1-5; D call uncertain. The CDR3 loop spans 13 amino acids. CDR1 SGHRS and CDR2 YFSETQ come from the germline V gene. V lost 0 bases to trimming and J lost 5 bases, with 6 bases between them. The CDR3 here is CASSLGEDQPQHF. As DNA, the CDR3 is TGCGCCAGCAGCTTGGGGGAAGATCAGCCCCAGCATTTT.

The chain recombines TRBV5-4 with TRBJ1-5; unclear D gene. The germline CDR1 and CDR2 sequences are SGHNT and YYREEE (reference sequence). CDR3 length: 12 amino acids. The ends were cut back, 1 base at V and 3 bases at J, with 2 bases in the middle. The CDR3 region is CASSLNNQPQHF. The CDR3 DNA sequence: TGTGCCAGCAGCTTGAACAATCAGCCCCAGCATTTT.

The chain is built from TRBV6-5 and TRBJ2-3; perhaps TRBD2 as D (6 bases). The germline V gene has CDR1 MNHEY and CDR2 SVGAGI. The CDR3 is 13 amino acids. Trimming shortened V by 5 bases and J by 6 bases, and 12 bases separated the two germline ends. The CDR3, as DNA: TGTGCCAGCAGTAATCCGGGGGAGGATACGCAGTATTTT. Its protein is CASSNPGEDTQYF.

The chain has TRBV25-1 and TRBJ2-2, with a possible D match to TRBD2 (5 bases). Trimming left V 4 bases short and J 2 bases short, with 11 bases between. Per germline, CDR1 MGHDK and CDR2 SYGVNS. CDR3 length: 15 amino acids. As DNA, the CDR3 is TGTGCCAGCAGTGTAGCGAAGGGCAACACCGGGGAGCTGTTTTTT. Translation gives CASSVAKGNTGELFF.

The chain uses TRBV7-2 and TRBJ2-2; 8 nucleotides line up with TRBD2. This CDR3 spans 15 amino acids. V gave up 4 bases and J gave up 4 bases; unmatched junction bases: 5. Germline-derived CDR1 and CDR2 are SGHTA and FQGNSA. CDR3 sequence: CASSSTSDSTGELFF. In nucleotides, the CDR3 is TGTGCCAGCAGCTCGACTAGCGACAGCACCGGGGAGCTGTTTTTT.

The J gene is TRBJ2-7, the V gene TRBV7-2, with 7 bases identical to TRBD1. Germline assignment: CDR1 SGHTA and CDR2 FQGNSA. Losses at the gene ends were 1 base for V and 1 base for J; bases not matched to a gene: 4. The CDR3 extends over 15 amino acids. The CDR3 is CASSLGGTASYEQYF. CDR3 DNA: TGTGCCAGCAGCTTAGGGGGGACAGCATCCTACGAGCAGTACTTC.

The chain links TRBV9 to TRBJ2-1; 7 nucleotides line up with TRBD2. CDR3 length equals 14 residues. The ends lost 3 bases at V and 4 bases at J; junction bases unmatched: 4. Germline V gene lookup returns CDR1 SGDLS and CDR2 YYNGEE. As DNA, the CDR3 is TGTGCCAGCAGCGAGACTAGCAGGTACAATGAGCAGTTCTTC. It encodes CASSETSRYNEQFF.

CDR3 nucleotides: TGTGCCAGTAGTATACCCCCTCGGGGCCTAGGGAACACTGAAGCTTTCTTT. Its translation: CASSIPPRGLGNTEAFF. The genes are TRBV19 and TRBJ1-1, with TRBD1 as a possible D gene (5 bases). The germline gives CDR1 LNHDA, CDR2 SQIVND (reference sequence). Trimming cost V 2 bases and J 1 base, with 17 bases left between them. The length of the CDR3 is 17 residues. Combining the CDR3 with reference TRBV19 and TRBJ1-1 gives the whole variable domain DGGITQSPKYLFRKEGQNVTLSCEQNLNHDAMYWYRQDPGQGLRLIYYSQIVNDFQKGDIAEGYSVSREKKESFPLTVTSAQKNPTAFYLCASSIPPRGLGNTEAFFGQGTRLTVV.

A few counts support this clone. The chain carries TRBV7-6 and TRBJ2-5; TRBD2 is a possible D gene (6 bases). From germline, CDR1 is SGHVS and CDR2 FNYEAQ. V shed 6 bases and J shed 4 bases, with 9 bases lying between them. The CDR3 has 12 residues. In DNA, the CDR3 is TGTGCCAGCAGGCCCGGGGGAGAGACCCAGTACTTC. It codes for CASRPGGETQYF.